This TCR beta chain was profiled in a study of CD4 T cells in relation to SARS-CoV-2 and coronaviruses. The unexposed donors gave CD4+ T cells in about 2011-2018, prior to COVID-19. After about 10 days of culture, CD4+ T cells were isolated. Profiling relied on immunoSEQ multiplex PCR, and the TCRdb table lists in-frame clones only, not all of them. In the table there are approximately 16,000 clones, roughly 82% of which are singletons. This clone was counted once. Antigen unknown. The sample consisted of CD4+ T cells from PBMCs, cultured in vitro. This receptor was taken from a human donor in good health.

The CDR3 sequence is CASSLAGPATDTQYF. The CDR3 nucleotides are TGTGCCAGCAGCCTGGCGGGCCCAGCCACAGATACGCAGTATTTT. The chain uses TRBV3-1 (or the pseudogene TRBV3-2) and TRBJ2-3; D possibly corresponds to TRBD2 (5 bases). CDR1 and CDR2 (germline): LGHDT, YNNKEL (reference sequence). The CDR3 has 15 amino acids. The V and J ends lost 4 bases and 2 bases respectively, with 13 bases between them.